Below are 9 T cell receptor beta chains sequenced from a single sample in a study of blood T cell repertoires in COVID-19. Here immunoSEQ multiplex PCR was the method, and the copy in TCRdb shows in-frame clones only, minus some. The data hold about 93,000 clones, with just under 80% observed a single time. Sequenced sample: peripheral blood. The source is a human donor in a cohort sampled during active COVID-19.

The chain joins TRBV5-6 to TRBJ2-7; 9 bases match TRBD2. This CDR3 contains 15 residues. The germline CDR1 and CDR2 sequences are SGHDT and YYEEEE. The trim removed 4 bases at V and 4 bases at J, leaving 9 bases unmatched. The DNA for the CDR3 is TGTGCCAGCAGCGGCCGACTAGCGGATTCTTACGAGCAGTACTTC. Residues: CASSGRLADSYEQYF.

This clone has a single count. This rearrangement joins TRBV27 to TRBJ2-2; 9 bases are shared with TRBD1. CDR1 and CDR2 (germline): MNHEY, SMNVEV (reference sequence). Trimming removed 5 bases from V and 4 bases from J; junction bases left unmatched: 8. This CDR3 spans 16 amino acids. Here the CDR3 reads CASSVTGGWFTGELFF. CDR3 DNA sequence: TGTGCCAGCAGTGTCACAGGGGGCTGGTTCACCGGGGAGCTGTTTTTT.

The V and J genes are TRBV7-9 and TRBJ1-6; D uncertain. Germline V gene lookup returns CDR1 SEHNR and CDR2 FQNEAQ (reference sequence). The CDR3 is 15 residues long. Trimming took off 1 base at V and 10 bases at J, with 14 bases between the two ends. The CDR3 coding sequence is TGTGCCAGCAGCTTAGTGGAGGTGGGAGGCTCACCCCTCCACTTT. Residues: CASSLVEVGGSPLHF.

The CDR3 sequence: CATMGRGNTEAFF. In nucleotides, the CDR3 is TGTGCCACCATGGGGAGGGGGAACACTGAAGCTTTCTTT. The J gene is TRBJ1-1, the V gene TRBV6-5; a possible D gene is TRBD1 (5 bases). The V gene lost 10 bases and the J gene lost 1 base, with 13 bases spanning the gap. CDR1 and CDR2 (germline): MNHEY, SVGAGI. This CDR3 is built from 13 residues.

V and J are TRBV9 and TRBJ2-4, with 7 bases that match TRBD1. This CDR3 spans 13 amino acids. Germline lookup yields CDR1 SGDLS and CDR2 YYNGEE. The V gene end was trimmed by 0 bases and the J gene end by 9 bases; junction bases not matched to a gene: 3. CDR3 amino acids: CASSVEDRAIQYF. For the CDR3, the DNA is TGTGCCAGCAGCGTAGAAGACAGGGCCATTCAGTACTTC.

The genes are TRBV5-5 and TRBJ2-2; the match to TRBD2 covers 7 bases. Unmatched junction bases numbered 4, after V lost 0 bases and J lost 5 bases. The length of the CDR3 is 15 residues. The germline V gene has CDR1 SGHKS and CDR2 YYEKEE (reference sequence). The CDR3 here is CASSLVLAATGELFF. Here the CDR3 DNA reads TGTGCCAGCAGCTTGGTCCTAGCGGCTACCGGGGAGCTGTTTTTT.

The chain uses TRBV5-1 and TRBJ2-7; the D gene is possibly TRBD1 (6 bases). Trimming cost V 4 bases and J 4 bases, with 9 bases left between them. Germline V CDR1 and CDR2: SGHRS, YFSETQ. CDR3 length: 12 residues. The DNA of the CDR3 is TGCGCCAGCAGCGTCCAGGGGTACGAGCAGTACTTC. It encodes CASSVQGYEQYF.

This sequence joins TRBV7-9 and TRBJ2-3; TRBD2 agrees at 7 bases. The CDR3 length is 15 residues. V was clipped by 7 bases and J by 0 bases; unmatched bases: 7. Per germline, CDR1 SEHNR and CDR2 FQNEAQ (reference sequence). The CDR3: CASKAASGSTDTQYF. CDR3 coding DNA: TGTGCCAGCAAGGCGGCTAGCGGAAGCACAGATACGCAGTATTTT. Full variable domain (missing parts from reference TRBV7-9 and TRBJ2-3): DTGVSQNPRHKITKRGQNVTFRCDPISEHNRLYWYRQTLGQGPEFLTYFQNEAQLEKSRLLSDRFSAERPKGSFSTLEIQRTEQGDSAMYLCASKAASGSTDTQYFGPGTRLTVL.

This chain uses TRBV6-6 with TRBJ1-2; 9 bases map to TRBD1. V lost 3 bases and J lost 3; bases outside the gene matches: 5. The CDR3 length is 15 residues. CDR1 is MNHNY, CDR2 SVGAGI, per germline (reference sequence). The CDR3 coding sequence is TGTGCCAGCAGTTATTCCCGGACAGGGGACTATGGCTACACCTTC. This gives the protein CASSYSRTGDYGYTF.